This entry lists 27 T cell receptor beta chains sequenced from one sample in a study of shared clonotypes between healthy human individuals. Profiling relied on immunoSEQ multiplex PCR, and the TCRdb table lists in-frame clones only, not all of them. The sample lists approximately 250,000 clones; under 80% were seen once. Sequencing input: memory CD4+ T cells sorted from blood. Indicated subset: CD45RA-negative fraction. These receptors were collected from a man in his thirties or forties in good health.

This chain joins TRBV18 and TRBJ2-5; D gene uncertain. Deletions cut 3 bases from V and 4 bases from J, with 15 bases between. The CDR3 length is 15 residues. Germline V CDR1 and CDR2: KGHSH, LQKENI. The CDR3 loop reads CASSPGPPVIETQYF. CDR3 nucleotide sequence: TGTGCCAGCTCACCCGGTCCCCCAGTTATAGAGACCCAGTACTTC.

The chain employs TRBV6-5 and TRBJ2-2; D remains unclear. This CDR3 is built from 12 residues. The germline gives CDR1 MNHEY, CDR2 SVGAGI. Trimming stripped 4 bases from V and 6 bases from J, with 6 bases between. The CDR3 coding sequence is TGTGCCAGCAGTTTTCCGCCCGGGGAGCTGTTTTTT. Translating it yields CASSFPPGELFF.

The chain is built from TRBV28 and TRBJ2-5; 9 bases map to TRBD1. This CDR3 has 16 residues. The V gene end was trimmed by 8 bases and the J gene end by 1 base; junction bases not matched to a gene: 11. Germline CDR1 is MDHEN and CDR2 is SYDVKM. This chain's CDR3 is CASQPRKQGAQETQYF. CDR3 bases: TGTGCCAGCCAGCCCCGGAAACAGGGGGCCCAAGAGACCCAGTACTTC.

The chain has TRBV28 and TRBJ2-1, with no clear D. Germline V gene lookup returns CDR1 MDHEN and CDR2 SYDVKM. The V and J ends lost 4 bases and 8 bases respectively, with 9 bases between them. There are 12 residues in the CDR3. The CDR3 DNA is TGTGCCAGCAGTTCCTTACGTTATGAGCAGTTCTTC. Translated, it gives CASSSLRYEQFF.

The rearrangement links TRBV2 to TRBJ1-3; TRBD1 aligns across 7 bases. The V gene end was trimmed by 2 bases and the J gene end by 2 bases; junction bases not matched to a gene: 3. The germline V gene encodes CDR1 SNHLY and CDR2 FYNNEI. There are 15 residues in the CDR3. CDR3: CASSESRGTGNTIYF. In DNA form, the CDR3 reads TGTGCCAGCAGTGAAAGCAGGGGGACTGGAAACACCATATATTTT.

The rearrangement uses TRBV19 and TRBJ1-5; a possible D gene is TRBD1 (5 bases). The V gene lost 3 bases and the J gene lost 0 bases, with 9 bases spanning the gap. The CDR3 loop spans 15 amino acids. Germline V lookup: CDR1 LNHDA, CDR2 SQIVND (reference sequence). The CDR3 bases are TGTGCCAGTAGTATCCGGGGGAATAGCAATCAGCCCCAGCATTTT. Its translation is CASSIRGNSNQPQHF.

The chain joins TRBV5-4 to TRBJ2-7; 7 positions match TRBD2. With 4 bases clipped from V and 0 bases from J, the junction kept 7 bases outside the gene matches. Per germline, CDR1 SGHNT and CDR2 YYREEE (reference sequence). This CDR3 spans 15 amino acids. CDR3 coding DNA: TGTGCCAGCAGCGCAACGCGGGGGAGCTCCTACGAGCAGTACTTC. Translating it yields CASSATRGSSYEQYF.

This clone occurred once. The rearrangement uses TRBV28 and TRBJ2-7; 10 bases match TRBD1. CDR1 and CDR2 from the germline V gene are MDHEN and SYDVKM. The CDR3 loop spans 14 amino acids. J gave up 3 bases and V 6 bases, and 5 bases lay outside the gene matches. The CDR3 coding sequence is TGTGCCAGCAGGGGACAGGGGTTCCTCTACGAGCAGTACTTC. This codes for CASRGQGFLYEQYF.

The chain couples TRBV15 to TRBJ2-5; TRBD1 aligns across 7 bases. The CDR3 totals 16 residues. Per the germline V gene, CDR1 is LNHNV and CDR2 is YYDKDF (reference sequence). The V gene end was trimmed by 1 base and the J gene end by 2 bases; junction bases not matched to a gene: 7. The CDR3 sequence is CATSRARDRQQETQYF. In DNA form, the CDR3 reads TGTGCCACCAGCAGAGCCCGGGACAGACAACAAGAGACCCAGTACTTC.

The chain joins TRBV11-2 to TRBJ2-5; D may be TRBD1 (5 bases). The J call may be mistaken, given a closer DNA end match to TRBJ2-7. This CDR3 contains 13 residues. The germline CDR1 and CDR2 sequences are SGHAT and FQNNGV. CDR3 in amino acids: CASSLVRANEQYF. The CDR3 nucleotides read TGTGCCAGCAGCTTGGTCAGGGCTAACGAGCAGTACTTC.

This clone was picked up one time. The CDR3 sequence: CASSAPGTSATVQYF. CDR3 sequence (DNA): TGTGCCAGCAGCGCTCCCGGGACTAGTGCTACGGTGCAGTACTTC. V usage is TRBV11-2 and J usage is TRBJ2-7; 8 bases match TRBD2. Trimming cost V 5 bases and J 9 bases; bases outside gene matches: 15. This CDR3 contains 15 residues. Germline V gene data show CDR1 as SGHAT and CDR2 as FQNNGV.

There are many counts of this clone. This chain links TRBV2 with TRBJ2-7; 7 bases map to TRBD1. Losses at the gene ends were 10 bases for V and 12 bases for J; bases not matched to a gene: 9. The CDR3 loop spans 10 amino acids. CDR1 SNHLY and CDR2 FYNNEI come from the germline V gene. This CDR3 reads CATPRRTGYF. CDR3 sequence (DNA): TGTGCCACCCCTAGGCGGACAGGGTACTTC.

CDR3 coding DNA: TGCAGCGTTGAAATTCCGGGAGAAGAGACCCAGTACTTC. This translates into CSVEIPGEETQYF. The rearrangement joins TRBV29-1 to TRBJ2-5, with D tentatively TRBD2 (6 bases). Germline V gives CDR1 SQVTM, CDR2 ANQGSEA. The CDR3 runs to 13 residues. V shed 2 bases and J shed 3 bases, with 10 bases lying between them.

V gene TRBV7-6 combines with J gene TRBJ2-7; D unclear. Trimming cost V 5 bases and J 2 bases, with 10 bases left between them. CDR1 and CDR2 (germline): SGHVS, FNYEAQ. The CDR3 has 13 residues. CDR3 bases: TGTGCCAGCAGCCCTCCGTCGCCCTACGAGCAGTACTTC. Translation: CASSPPSPYEQYF.

This clone has more than one count but fewer than ten. The chain recombines TRBV5-1 with TRBJ2-7, with D perhaps TRBD1 or TRBD2 (5 bases each). Trimming took off 1 base at V and 3 bases at J, with 17 bases between the two ends. This CDR3 region has 16 residues. Germline V CDR1 and CDR2: SGHRS, YFSETQ. The CDR3: CASSLRRQGRSYEQYF. The CDR3 DNA sequence: TGCGCCAGCAGCTTGAGGAGGCAGGGACGTAGCTACGAGCAGTACTTC.

This clone turned up a few times. The chain employs TRBV5-1 and TRBJ2-2; 7 nucleotides align to TRBD1. The CDR3 is 15 amino acids. Germline loops: CDR1 SGHRS, CDR2 YFSETQ. V gave up 4 bases and J gave up 6 bases; unmatched junction bases: 9. CDR3 region: CASSLRTGYPGELFF. The CDR3 coding sequence is TGCGCCAGCAGCCTACGGACAGGTTATCCCGGGGAGCTGTTTTTT.

CDR3 in amino acids: CASSFGTSGRWESETQYF. In nucleotides, the CDR3 is TGTGCCAGCAGCTTCGGGACTAGCGGGAGATGGGAGAGCGAGACCCAGTACTTC. The genes are TRBV7-2 and TRBJ2-5, with 14 positions matching TRBD2. The CDR3 extends over 18 amino acids. Germline CDR1 SGHTA, CDR2 FQGNSA. V trimming: 3 bases; J trimming: 5 bases; junction bases outside the gene matches: 11.

Many counts were recorded for this clone. The chain is built from TRBV9 and TRBJ2-6, with 7 positions matching TRBD1. J was trimmed by 2 bases and V by 4 bases; bases with no gene match: 9. The CDR3 runs to 17 residues. CDR1 and CDR2 from the germline V gene are SGDLS and YYNGEE. This CDR3 reads CASSLRQGLPGANVLTF. CDR3 coding DNA: TGTGCCAGCAGCCTAAGACAGGGTCTTCCTGGGGCCAACGTCCTGACTTTC. Complete variable domain (other parts from reference TRBV9 and TRBJ2-6): DSGVTQTPKHLITATGQRVTLRCSPRSGDLSVYWYQQSLDQGLQFLIQYYNGEERAKGNILERFSAQQFPDLHSELNLSSLELGDSALYFCASSLRQGLPGANVLTFGAGSRLTVL.

This chain connects TRBV2 to TRBJ2-5, with 8 bases matching TRBD1. The germline V gene encodes CDR1 SNHLY and CDR2 FYNNEI. The CDR3 consists of 14 residues. V lost 7 bases and J lost 5; bases outside the gene matches: 9. The CDR3 sequence: CASKKDRELETQYF. Here the CDR3 DNA reads TGTGCCAGCAAAAAGGACAGGGAATTGGAGACCCAGTACTTC.

The chain has TRBV5-1 and TRBJ1-1, with D possibly matching TRBD1 (6 bases). This CDR3 has 14 residues. V was trimmed by 4 bases and J by 6 bases, leaving 16 bases between them. Per germline, CDR1 SGHRS and CDR2 YFSETQ. The CDR3 reads CASSRTQGLSEAFF. The CDR3 DNA follows: TGCGCCAGCAGCAGAACACAGGGACTATCTGAAGCTTTCTTT.

The V and J genes are TRBV5-5 and TRBJ2-1; TRBD1 matches at 8 bases. V shed 4 bases, J shed 2 bases, and the junction held 5 bases outside the gene matches. The CDR3 contains 15 residues. From germline, CDR1 is SGHKS and CDR2 YYEKEE (reference sequence). The CDR3 region is CASSRDRGAYNEQFF. The CDR3, as DNA: TGTGCCAGCAGCCGTGACAGGGGCGCCTACAATGAGCAGTTCTTC. Full variable domain (rest looked up from reference TRBV5-5 and TRBJ2-1): DAGVTQSPTHLIKTRGQQVTLRCSPISGHKSVSWYQQVLGQGPQFIFQYYEKEERGRGNFPDRFSARQFPNYSSELNVNALLLGDSALYLCASSRDRGAYNEQFFGPGTRLTVL.

The chain combines TRBV19 with TRBJ2-3; 8 bases match TRBD1. The ends lost 7 bases at V and 2 bases at J; junction bases unmatched: 5. The CDR3 consists of 14 residues. Germline V lookup: CDR1 LNHDA, CDR2 SQIVND (reference sequence). The DNA for the CDR3 is TGTGCCAGTACCGACAGGGGAAACACAGATACGCAGTATTTT. This sequence encodes CASTDRGNTDTQYF.

This clone was observed many times. V usage is TRBV2 and J usage is TRBJ2-1; 15 bases match TRBD2. After removal of 6 bases from V and 3 bases from J, the junction contained 6 bases not matched to a gene. Germline V gene sequence: CDR1 SNHLY, CDR2 FYNNEI. The CDR3 has 17 residues. The CDR3 DNA follows: TGTGCCAGCAGGGAGGGACTAGCGGGAGGAGACTACAATGAGCAGTTCTTC. Protein sequence: CASREGLAGGDYNEQFF.

This rearrangement joins TRBV5-1 to TRBJ1-5; D gene unclear. The length of the CDR3 is 17 residues. Germline CDR1 reads SGHRS; CDR2 reads YFSETQ. Trimming removed 2 bases from V and 0 bases from J, with 15 bases in between. CDR3 bases: TGCGCCAGCAGCTTCGGGCCCAGCGGTTATAGCAATCAGCCCCAGCATTTT. Protein sequence: CASSFGPSGYSNQPQHF.

The chain links TRBV15 to TRBJ1-1; D perhaps matches TRBD1 (5 bases). The germline V gene has CDR1 LNHNV and CDR2 YYDKDF (reference sequence). The CDR3 loop spans 12 amino acids. With 6 bases removed from V and 4 bases from J, the gap between germline ends came to 9 bases. CDR3 in amino acids: CATRGRGTEAFF. The CDR3 bases are TGTGCCACCAGGGGACGGGGCACTGAAGCTTTCTTT.

This clone was seen only once. The V and J genes are TRBV18 and TRBJ2-1; D is perhaps TRBD1 or TRBD2 (5 bases each). V was shortened by 4 bases and J by 6 bases, with 16 bases between the two germline ends. The length of the CDR3 is 15 residues. The V gene's germline CDR1 is KGHSH and CDR2 LQKENI. The CDR3 loop reads CASSRDLASANEQFF. In DNA form, the CDR3 reads TGTGCCAGCTCACGGGACCTAGCATCGGCCAATGAGCAGTTCTTC.

The rearrangement joins TRBV29-1 to TRBJ2-7; D remains ambiguous. Germline assignment: CDR1 SQVTM and CDR2 ANQGSEA. V was shortened by 7 bases and J by 0 bases, with 16 bases between the two germline ends. The CDR3 totals 14 residues. CDR3 coding DNA: TGCAGCGCCAAGGTCAGACCGAGCTCCTACGAGCAGTACTTC. This sequence encodes CSAKVRPSSYEQYF.